This passage covers 3 T cell receptor beta chains from one sample sequenced in a study of T cells in Graves' hyperthyroidism and ophthalmopathy. Regions amplified from RNA transcripts were the TCR beta CDR3 regions. The study used the HTBI primer set for a first-round RT-PCR of the TCR CDR3. TCRdb fed the multiplex PCR reads into MiXCR, producing one record per CDR3 protein. In the table there are some 490,000 distinct CDR3 sequences, 15% to 20% of which are singletons. Sequenced material: blood. The receptors originated from a woman between 25 and 40 years old with Graves' ophthalmopathy.

The chain joins TRBV27 to TRBJ1-1; no clear D gene. In germline, CDR1 is MNHEY, CDR2 SMNVEV (reference sequence). The CDR3 is 13 residues long. Trimming took off 2 bases at V and 6 bases at J, with 10 bases between the two ends. CDR3 DNA: TGTGCCAGCAGTTTAAGTTCGGGCGCTGAAGCTTTCTTT. This codes for CASSLSSGAEAFF.

On this clonotype: A clone one base away is much larger, so this may be a read error. This sequence joins TRBV7-9 and TRBJ2-1; TRBD2 aligns across 12 bases. V gave up 5 bases and J gave up 9 bases; unmatched junction bases: 8. Germline V gene data show CDR1 as SEHNR and CDR2 as FQNEAQ (reference sequence). CDR3 size: 15 residues. The CDR3 DNA reads as TGTGCCAGCAGCCCGTCTAGCGGGAGGGGGGGTGAGCAGTTCTTC. Amino acids: CASSPSSGRGGEQFF.

This clonotype was seen more than once but under ten times. The chain couples TRBV14 to TRBJ2-1, with TRBD1 matching 8 bases. CDR1 is SGHDN and CDR2 is FVKESK in the germline V gene. With 4 bases clipped from V and 0 bases from J, the junction kept 26 bases outside the gene matches. CDR3 length: 23 residues. CDR3 in amino acids: CASSLNFEGTGLGLGFSYNEQFF. DNA for the CDR3: TGTGCCAGCAGCCTTAATTTTGAGGGGACAGGCCTAGGCCTAGGCTTCTCCTACAATGAGCAGTTCTTC.